This T cell receptor beta chain was captured by sequencing in a study of cytomegalovirus exposure and HLA in healthy donors (dated by TCRdb to between 2016 and 2019). Background for the entire study: An earlier analysis of around 600 of the donors reported 250 to 350 Gb of sequence data and 117 million unique TCR beta sequences from 190 million or so T cells. An early release that covered approximately 600 HLA-typed donors contained around 300 gigabases of sequencing data and 70 million to 100 million unique TCR sequences. Of the 350 to 450 genotyped donors, 75% to 85% were placed in the genetic ancestry cluster associated with self-reported Caucasian donors. The study was designed to test whether signatures of past pathogen exposure could be identified by cataloging public T cell receptors. The study used immunosequencing to profile the T cell repertoires of approximately 690 subjects and linked those repertoires to cytomegalovirus serostatus. Along with the roughly 700-subject first cohort, a separate validation cohort of around 110 different subjects was used. To predict cytomegalovirus infection status, the study brought together high-throughput TCR immunosequencing, statistical association of individual TCRs with disease status, and machine learning. In a later analysis, previously published TCR beta repertoires from 670 or so donors were re-analyzed and high-resolution HLA genotyping was added so that TCR occurrence patterns could be studied. The later analysis used no new phenotypic data to find candidate immune exposures, relying instead on TCR beta sequences and their occurrence across donors. An earlier analysis of roughly 580 of the donors used high-throughput TCR beta sequencing to judge whether each TCR beta V gene segment behaved as functional or pseudogenic. Donor age, sex, ethnicity and CMV serostatus were compiled together with the repertoire data. In a later genetic analysis, genome-wide SNP genotypes for about three fifths of the roughly 670 donors were used, and that subset was treated as a discovery cohort. Every repertoire in the discovery cohort had been generated on one and the same sequencing platform. HLA typing covered class I and class II loci at four-digit resolution. The number of donors typed differed by locus, with roughly 620-640 for A, B, C, DRB1 and DQB1, around 560 for DQA1, 600 to 610 for DPA1, and some 470 for DPB1. A handful of DR-DQ haplotypes were handled as single units for association and clustering because linkage in the cohort was strong. On average, 235,054 unique TCR beta nucleotide sequences were sequenced per donor among several hundred genotyped donors of the cohort, with roughly 18% of those sequences being non-productive. What the research found in general, with its limitations: In a later analysis, HLA-associated TCR beta chains were found to be more clonally expanded and to have lower generation probabilities than equally common non-associated chains. In vitro tests confirmed that a few of the cytomegalovirus-associated TCR beta chains recognize cytomegalovirus antigens. When HLA alleles, especially DR and DQ, strongly co-occurred, attributing TCR associations to individual alleles was difficult. Seventeen rarely observed V segments, including chromosome 9 orphons, were excluded from the earlier analysis of some 590 of the donors because counts were too low. This cohort had only TCR beta chains sequenced, and the lack of alpha or paired-chain data limited which features could be detected. It was suggested by the authors that the approach could potentially be generalized to other disease states and immunological phenotypes. According to a later analysis, most CMV-associated TCR beta chains appeared to be HLA-restricted, and the HLA associations seemed to be driven largely by CMV exposure. In an earlier analysis of roughly 500 of the donors, most TCR beta V segments appeared in productive rearrangements about 87% or about 30% of the time, broadly matching IMGT annotations. According to a later genetic analysis, donors in an Asian-associated ancestry cluster had fewer N-insertions in productive TCRs than the approximately 630-donor mean. A further reported finding was that TCR beta sequences accurately predicted the HLA-A and HLA-B alleles for most subjects in the first cohort. Correlated functional status among segregating V segments might reflect linkage disequilibrium, but an unknown experimental factor could not be ruled out. Most TCR sequences were seen in very few donors, while some public TCRs were found in many individuals. Because some donors lacked HLA typing at each locus, the association tests relied only on the typed subset. Immune exposure information for the cohort was limited to CMV serostatus. In a later analysis, TCR association rates were found to vary across HLA loci, with the most associated TCRs seen for DRB1 alleles and the fewest for HLA-C alleles. At a false discovery rate of 0.05, a later analysis linked about 16,000 TCR beta sequences to specific HLA alleles. The classifier was reported to diagnose cytomegalovirus status with high specificity and sensitivity in both the original and validation cohorts. A later analysis reported that several top co-occurrence clusters appeared linked to parvovirus B19, influenza, CMV and Epstein-Barr virus. A cluster of highly shared sequence variants was judged likely to be a technical artifact of the sequencing pipeline. Sequencing depth was assumed to be roughly uniform across donors in the presence/absence analyses, though that assumption may not hold. A total of fewer than 200 TCR beta chains were listed by the study as associated with cytomegalovirus. A later genetic analysis associated a missense DCLRE1C variant with V-gene and J-gene trimming of TCR beta chains, and an independent cohort replicated the association.

The cohort was made up of under 800 healthy bone marrow donors. Cohort members were all nominally healthy when sampled, although unrecorded immune exposures were likely present. The donor was CMV seronegative and was included in the group of several hundred seronegative cohort members. Each donor provided a peripheral blood sample, and peripheral blood mononuclear cells were used for TCR beta sequencing. The Qiagen DNeasy Blood Extraction Kit was used to extract genomic DNA from the blood cell samples. Libraries were prepared through the immunoSEQ multiplex PCR assay. A mixture of 60 forward primers for TCR Vbeta segments and 13 reverse primers for TCR Jbeta segments was used in the multiplex PCR. The CDR3 region of rearranged TCR beta genes was amplified from genomic DNA with a multiplex PCR assay. On the Illumina HiSeq System, the amplified TCR beta libraries were sequenced as 87-base-pair reads. Processing in the source paper ran as follows. A later analysis counted about 80 million unique TCR beta chains across the 550 to 750 repertoires, and some 11 million of these chains were shared by at least two donors. A nearest-neighbor algorithm error-corrected the raw reads and collapsed the reads into unique sequences, merging closely related sequences to remove PCR and sequencing errors. CDR3 sequences were aligned to IMGT reference sequences to assign V, D and J gene segments. For a sequence to be retained, a match of at least six nucleotides was required to both a V gene segment and a J gene segment. Rearrangements were classified as productive when the CDR3 lacked stop codons and remained in frame with V and J, and all other rearrangements were classified as non-productive. Following IMGT convention, CDR3 was defined as the stretch from the second conserved V-encoded cysteine up to the conserved J-encoded phenylalanine. In an earlier analysis of roughly 610 of the donors, sequences lacking an unambiguous match to a single V gene segment were excluded. In an earlier analysis of approximately 500 of the donors, a V segment was called functional when productive rearrangements were above 56.7%, and segregating when the standard deviation between donors exceeded 5%. To diagnose cytomegalovirus status from the catalog of TCR beta chain sequences, a statistical classification framework was built. V and J gene assignment, in a later analysis, came from comparing TCR nucleotide sequences with IMGT/GENE-DB human TR gene sequences. In a later analysis, CDR3 sequences and most-parsimonious VDJ recombination scenarios were assigned using the TCRdist pipeline. A later analysis defined each TCR beta chain by its CDR3 amino acid sequence plus V-gene family, and excluded reads lacking a unique V-gene family. To address suspected cross-contamination and a sequencing artifact, a later analysis removed approximately 590 highly shared, low-generation-probability nucleotide sequences. In a later analysis, a clonal expansion index for each public chain was calculated from normalized within-repertoire ranks of inferred template counts. A later analysis computed generation probabilities with a VDJ recombination model fitted to out-of-frame rearrangements, and checked the results against IGoR. Hypergeometric tests were used in a later analysis to score TCR-TCR, TCR-HLA and TCR-CMV co-occurrence, with a repertoire-size bias correction applied to the TCR pairs. In a later analysis, false discovery rates were estimated by permuting HLA or CMV assignments 20 times. In a later analysis, co-occurring TCRs were grouped using DBSCAN, with TCRdist sequence similarity added in when clustering inside HLA-allele-positive subsets. Repertoires with fewer than 30,000 or more than 120,000 public chains, plus five repertoires with anomalous nucleotide sharing, were excluded from co-occurrence clustering. Held by TCRdb, this immuneACCESS table contains in-frame sequences only and omits some clones. Under half of the omission traces to an unresolved V gene where checked; the cause of the rest is unknown. The DNA gave D and trimming, while V, J and clone size come from that table. This sample has 110,000 to 150,000 clones in its table, and about two thirds of those were observed once. The top ten hold around 4.7% of the sample.

A word on this clone: What this receptor recognizes is not known. The input lacks base qualities; no much larger clone sits a single base away.

Sequencing was performed on PBMCs. This receptor was obtained from a man aged 55 to 70 in good health and CMV-seronegative.

Read as DNA, the sequence is TGTGCTAGTGGTTTTTTAGGGGAGCTGTTTTTT. This sequence encodes CASGFLGELFF. Here the chain combines TRBV12-5 and TRBJ2-2; the D gene lacks a confident call. The germline V gene gives CDR1 as LGHNT and CDR2 as FRNRAP. Measured from the cysteine to the phenylalanine, the CDR3 is 11 residues long. The DNA shown is the 33-base CDR3, in frame from base 1. V and J lose 3 bases and 8 bases, and a span of 4 bases separates them.